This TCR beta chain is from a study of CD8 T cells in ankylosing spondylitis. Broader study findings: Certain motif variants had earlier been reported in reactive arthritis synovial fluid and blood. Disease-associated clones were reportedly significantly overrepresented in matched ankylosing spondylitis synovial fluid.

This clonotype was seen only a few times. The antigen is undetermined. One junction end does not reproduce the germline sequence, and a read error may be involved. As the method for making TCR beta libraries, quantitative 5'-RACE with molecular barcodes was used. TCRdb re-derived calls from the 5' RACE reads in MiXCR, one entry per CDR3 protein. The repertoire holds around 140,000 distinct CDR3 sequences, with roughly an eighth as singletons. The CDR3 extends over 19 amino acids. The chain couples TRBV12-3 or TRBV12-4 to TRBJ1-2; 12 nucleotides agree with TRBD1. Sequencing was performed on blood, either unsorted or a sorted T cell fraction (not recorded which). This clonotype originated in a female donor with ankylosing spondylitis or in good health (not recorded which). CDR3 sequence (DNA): TGTGCCTGCAGTTCATTACCGGGGACAGGGGGCGACTTCGTAAGCGGCTACACCTTC. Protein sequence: CACSSLPGTGGDFVSGYTF.